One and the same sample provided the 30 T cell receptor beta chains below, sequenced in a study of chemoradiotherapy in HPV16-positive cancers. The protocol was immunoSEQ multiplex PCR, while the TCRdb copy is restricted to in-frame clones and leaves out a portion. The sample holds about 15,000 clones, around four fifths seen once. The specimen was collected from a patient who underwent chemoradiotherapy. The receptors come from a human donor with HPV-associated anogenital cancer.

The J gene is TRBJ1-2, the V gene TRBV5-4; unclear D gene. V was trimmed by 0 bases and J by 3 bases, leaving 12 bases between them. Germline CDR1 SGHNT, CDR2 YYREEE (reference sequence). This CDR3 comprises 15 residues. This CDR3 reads CASSLGLLVDYGYTF. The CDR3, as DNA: TGTGCCAGCAGCTTGGGACTCTTAGTCGACTATGGCTACACCTTC.

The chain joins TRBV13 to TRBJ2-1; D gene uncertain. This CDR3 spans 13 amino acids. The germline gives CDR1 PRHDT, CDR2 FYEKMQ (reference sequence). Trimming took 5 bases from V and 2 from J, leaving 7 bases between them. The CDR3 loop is CASSKPPYNEQFF. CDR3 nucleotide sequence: TGTGCCAGCAGCAAGCCACCCTACAATGAGCAGTTCTTC.

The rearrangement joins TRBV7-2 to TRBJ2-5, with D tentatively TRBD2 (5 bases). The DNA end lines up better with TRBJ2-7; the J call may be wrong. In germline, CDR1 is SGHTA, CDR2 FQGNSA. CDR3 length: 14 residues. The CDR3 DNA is TGTGCCAGCAGCTTAGGCGGAGGTGGCTACGAGCAGTACTTC. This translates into CASSLGGGGYEQYF.

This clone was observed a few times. In nucleotides, the CDR3 is TGTGCCACCAGCACCTGGACAGGGACGTATGAGCAGTTCTTC. Its translation is CATSTWTGTYEQFF. The rearrangement uses TRBV15 and TRBJ2-1; 8 nucleotides match TRBD1. The junction had 7 bases not matched to a gene; V was cut back by 4 bases and J by 8 bases. The CDR3 has 14 residues. CDR1 is LNHNV and CDR2 is YYDKDF in the germline V gene (reference sequence).

The CDR3 coding sequence is TGTGCCAGCCAAACCACAGCGAGCACAGATACGCAGTATTTT. The encoded protein is CASQTTASTDTQYF. V and J are TRBV6-5 and TRBJ2-3; no clear D gene. This CDR3 spans 14 amino acids. The V and J ends lost 8 bases and 0 bases respectively, with 12 bases between them. Germline CDR1 reads MNHEY; CDR2 reads SVGAGI.

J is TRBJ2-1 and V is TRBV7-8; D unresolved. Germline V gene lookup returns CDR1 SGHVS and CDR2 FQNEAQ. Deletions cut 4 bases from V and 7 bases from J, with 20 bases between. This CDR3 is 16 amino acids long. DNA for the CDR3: TGTGCCAGCAGCTCTGTGTGGAACTCCGTATTTAATGAGCAGTTCTTC. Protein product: CASSSVWNSVFNEQFF.

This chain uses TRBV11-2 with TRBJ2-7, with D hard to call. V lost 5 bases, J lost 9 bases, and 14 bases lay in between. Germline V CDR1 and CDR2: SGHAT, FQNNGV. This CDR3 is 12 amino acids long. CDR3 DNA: TGTGCCAGCAGCCCCTCGGCCGGCGCGCAGTACTTC. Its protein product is CASSPSAGAQYF.

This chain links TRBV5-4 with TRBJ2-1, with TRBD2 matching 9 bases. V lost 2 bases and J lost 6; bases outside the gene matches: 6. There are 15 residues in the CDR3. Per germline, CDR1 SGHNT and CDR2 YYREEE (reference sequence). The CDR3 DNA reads TGTGCCAGCAGCTTTAAACTAGCGGGCTTCAATGAGCAGTTCTTC. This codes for CASSFKLAGFNEQFF.

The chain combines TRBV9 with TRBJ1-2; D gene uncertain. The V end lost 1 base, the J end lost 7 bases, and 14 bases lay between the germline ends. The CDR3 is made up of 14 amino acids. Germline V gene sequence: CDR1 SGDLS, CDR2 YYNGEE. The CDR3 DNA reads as TGTGCCAGCAGCGTAAACGGGCGGGTGGGTGGCTACACCTTC. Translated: CASSVNGRVGGYTF. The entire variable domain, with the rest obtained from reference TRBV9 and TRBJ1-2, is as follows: DSGVTQTPKHLITATGQRVTLRCSPRSGDLSVYWYQQSLDQGLQFLIQYYNGEERAKGNILERFSAQQFPDLHSELNLSSLELGDSALYFCASSVNGRVGGYTFGSGTRLTVV.

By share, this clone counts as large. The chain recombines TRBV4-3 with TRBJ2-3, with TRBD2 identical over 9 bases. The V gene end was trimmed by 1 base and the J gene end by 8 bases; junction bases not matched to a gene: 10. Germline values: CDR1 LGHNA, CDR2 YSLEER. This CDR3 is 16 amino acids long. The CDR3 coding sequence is TGCGCCAGCAGCCAAGGCCACGCGGGGGGGCGAGGTACGCAGTATTTT. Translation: CASSQGHAGGRGTQYF.

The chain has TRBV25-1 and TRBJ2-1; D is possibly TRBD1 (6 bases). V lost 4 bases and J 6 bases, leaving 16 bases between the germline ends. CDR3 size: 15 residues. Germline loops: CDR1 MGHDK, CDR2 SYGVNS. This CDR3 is CASSVSGEKTNEQFF. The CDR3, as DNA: TGTGCCAGCAGTGTGTCAGGGGAAAAGACCAATGAGCAGTTCTTC.

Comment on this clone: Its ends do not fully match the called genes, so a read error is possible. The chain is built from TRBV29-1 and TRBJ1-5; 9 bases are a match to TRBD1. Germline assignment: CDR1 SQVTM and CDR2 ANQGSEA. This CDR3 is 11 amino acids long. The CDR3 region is CSAPGRDRESF. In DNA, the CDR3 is TGCAGCGCTCCGGGACGGGACAGGGAGTCATTT.

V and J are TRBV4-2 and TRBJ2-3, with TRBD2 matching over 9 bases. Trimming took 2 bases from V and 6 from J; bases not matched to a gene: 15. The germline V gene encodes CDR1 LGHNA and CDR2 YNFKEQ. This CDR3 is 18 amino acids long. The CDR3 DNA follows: TGTGCCAGCAGCCAAACTCCCACCGGCGGGGGGGGCCGGGATACGCAGTATTTT. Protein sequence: CASSQTPTGGGGRDTQYF.

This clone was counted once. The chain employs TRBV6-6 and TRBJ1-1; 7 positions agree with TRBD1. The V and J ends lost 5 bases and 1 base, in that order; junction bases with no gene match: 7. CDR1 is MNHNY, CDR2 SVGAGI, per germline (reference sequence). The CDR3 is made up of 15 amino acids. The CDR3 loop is CASSGRQGSNTEAFF. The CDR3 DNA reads TGTGCCAGCAGTGGACGACAGGGTTCGAACACTGAAGCTTTCTTT.

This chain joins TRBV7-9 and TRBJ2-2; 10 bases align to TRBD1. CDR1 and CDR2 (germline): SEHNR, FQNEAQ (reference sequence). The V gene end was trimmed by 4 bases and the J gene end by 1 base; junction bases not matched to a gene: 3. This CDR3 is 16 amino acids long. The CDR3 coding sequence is TGTGCCAGCAGCTCCGACAGGGGGCGGAACACCGGGGAGCTGTTTTTT. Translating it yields CASSSDRGRNTGELFF. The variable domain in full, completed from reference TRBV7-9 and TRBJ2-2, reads DTGVSQNPRHKITKRGQNVTFRCDPISEHNRLYWYRQTLGQGPEFLTYFQNEAQLEKSRLLSDRFSAERPKGSFSTLEIQRTEQGDSAMYLCASSSDRGRNTGELFFGEGSRLTVL.

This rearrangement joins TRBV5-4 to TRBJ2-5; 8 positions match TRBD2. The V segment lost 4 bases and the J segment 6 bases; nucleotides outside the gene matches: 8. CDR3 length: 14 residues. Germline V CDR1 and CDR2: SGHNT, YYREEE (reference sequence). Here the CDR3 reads CASSGTSGEKTQYF. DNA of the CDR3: TGTGCCAGCAGCGGCACTAGCGGAGAGAAGACCCAGTACTTC.

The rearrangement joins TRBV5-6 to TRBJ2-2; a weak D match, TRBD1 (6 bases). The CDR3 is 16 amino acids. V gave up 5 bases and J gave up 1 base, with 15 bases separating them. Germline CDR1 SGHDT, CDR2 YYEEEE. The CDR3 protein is CASSLTLDRNTGELFF. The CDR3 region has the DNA TGTGCCAGCAGTCTAACACTGGACAGGAACACCGGGGAGCTGTTTTTT.

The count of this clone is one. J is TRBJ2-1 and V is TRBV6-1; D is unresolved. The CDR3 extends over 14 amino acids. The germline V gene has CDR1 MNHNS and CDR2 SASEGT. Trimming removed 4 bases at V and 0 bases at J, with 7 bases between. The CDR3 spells CASSGELSYNEQFF. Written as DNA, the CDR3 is TGTGCCAGCAGTGGTGAGCTCTCCTACAATGAGCAGTTCTTC.

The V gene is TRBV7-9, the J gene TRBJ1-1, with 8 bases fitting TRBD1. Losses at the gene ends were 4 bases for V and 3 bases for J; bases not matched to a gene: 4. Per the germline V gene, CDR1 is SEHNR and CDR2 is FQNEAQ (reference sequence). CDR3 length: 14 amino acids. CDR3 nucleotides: TGTGCCAGCAGCTCAGGACAGGGTGACACTGAAGCTTTCTTT. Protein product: CASSSGQGDTEAFF.

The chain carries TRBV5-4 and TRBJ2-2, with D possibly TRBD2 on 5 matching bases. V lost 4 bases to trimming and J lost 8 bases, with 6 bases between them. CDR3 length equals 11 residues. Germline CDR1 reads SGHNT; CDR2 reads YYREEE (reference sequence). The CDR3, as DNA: TGTGCCAGCAGCGGGGAGGGGGAGCTGTTTTTT. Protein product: CASSGEGELFF.

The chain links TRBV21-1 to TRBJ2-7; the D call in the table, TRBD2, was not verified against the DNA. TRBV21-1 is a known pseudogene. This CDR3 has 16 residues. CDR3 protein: CASSKDLLAGVYEQYF. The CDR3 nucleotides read TGTGCCAGCAGCAAAGATTTGCTAGCGGGGGTTTACGAGCAGTACTTC.

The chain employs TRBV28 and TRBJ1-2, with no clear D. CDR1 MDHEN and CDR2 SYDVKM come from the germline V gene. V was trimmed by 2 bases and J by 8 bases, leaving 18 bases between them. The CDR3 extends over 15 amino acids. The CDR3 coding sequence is TGTGCCAGCAGTTTAATAGCGGGTGTAGGGCAAGGCTACACCTTC. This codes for CASSLIAGVGQGYTF.

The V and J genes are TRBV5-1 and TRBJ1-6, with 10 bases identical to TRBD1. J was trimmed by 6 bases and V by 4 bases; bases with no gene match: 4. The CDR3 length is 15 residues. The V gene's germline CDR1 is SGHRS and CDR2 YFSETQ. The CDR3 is CASSQGTGANSPLHF. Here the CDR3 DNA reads TGCGCCAGCAGCCAAGGGACAGGGGCTAATTCACCCCTCCACTTT.

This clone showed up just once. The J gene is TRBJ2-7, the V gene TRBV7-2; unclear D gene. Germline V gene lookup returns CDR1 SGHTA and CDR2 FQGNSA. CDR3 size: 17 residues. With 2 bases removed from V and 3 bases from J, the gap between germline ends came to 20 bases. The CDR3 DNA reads TGTGCCAGCAGCTTATCTTCGCCAGTTTACGAATTCTACGAGCAGTACTTC. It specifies CASSLSSPVYEFYEQYF.

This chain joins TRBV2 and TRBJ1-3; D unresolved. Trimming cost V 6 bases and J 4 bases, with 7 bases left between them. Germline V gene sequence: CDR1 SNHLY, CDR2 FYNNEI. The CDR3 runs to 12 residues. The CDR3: CASRLGGNTIYF. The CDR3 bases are TGTGCCAGCAGGCTCGGGGGAAACACCATATATTTT.

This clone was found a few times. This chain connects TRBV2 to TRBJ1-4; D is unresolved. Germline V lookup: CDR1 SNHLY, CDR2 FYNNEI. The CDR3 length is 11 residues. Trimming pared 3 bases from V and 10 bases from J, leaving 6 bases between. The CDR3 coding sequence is TGTGCCAGCAGTGAGTCGGTAAAACTGTTTTTT. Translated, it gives CASSESVKLFF.

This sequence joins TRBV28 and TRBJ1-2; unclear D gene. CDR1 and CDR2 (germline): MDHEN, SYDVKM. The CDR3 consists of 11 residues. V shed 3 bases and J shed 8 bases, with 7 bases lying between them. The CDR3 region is CASSLGLGYTF. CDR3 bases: TGTGCCAGCAGTTTGGGGTTAGGCTACACCTTC.

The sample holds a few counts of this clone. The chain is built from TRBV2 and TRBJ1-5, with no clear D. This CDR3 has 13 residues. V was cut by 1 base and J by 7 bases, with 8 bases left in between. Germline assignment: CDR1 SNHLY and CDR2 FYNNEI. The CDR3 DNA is TGTGCCAGCAGTGAAGGGGGTGGCCAGCCCCAGCATTTT. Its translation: CASSEGGGQPQHF.

The CDR3 DNA reads as TGCGCCAGCAGCTTGGCCGGGACAGCCGCAGCTAACTATGGCTACACCTTC. As protein: CASSLAGTAAANYGYTF. The rearrangement links TRBV5-1 to TRBJ1-2; TRBD1 matches 7 bases. The CDR3 runs 17 residues. The V gene's germline CDR1 is SGHRS and CDR2 YFSETQ. Losses at the gene ends were 0 bases for V and 0 bases for J; bases not matched to a gene: 8.

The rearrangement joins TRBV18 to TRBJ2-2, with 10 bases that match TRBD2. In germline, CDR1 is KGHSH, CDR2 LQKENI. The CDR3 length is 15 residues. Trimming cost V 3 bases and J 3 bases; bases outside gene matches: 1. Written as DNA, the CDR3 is TGTGCCAGCTCACCCCTAGCGGGGGACACCGGGGAGCTGTTTTTT. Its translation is CASSPLAGDTGELFF.